This entry lists 16 T cell receptor beta chains sequenced from one sample in a study of technical replicates of blood from a handful of donors. The data were produced by immunoSEQ multiplex PCR, yet TCRdb's version contains in-frame clones alone and is incomplete. Of tens of thousands of clones listed, around 87% are singletons. The material sequenced was PBMCs. Receptors originate from a human donor in good health. Some clones in this sample may be carry-over from other donors' samples.

The chain employs TRBV19 and TRBJ1-1; TRBD1 agrees at 7 bases. The CDR3 is 12 amino acids. J was trimmed by 7 bases and V by 6 bases; bases with no gene match: 5. Germline CDR1 is LNHDA and CDR2 is SQIVND (reference sequence). The CDR3 protein is CASSGDRIEAFF. CDR3 DNA: TGTGCCAGTAGCGGGGACAGAATTGAAGCTTTCTTT.

The chain has TRBV5-6 and TRBJ2-5, with D hard to call. CDR1 and CDR2 from the germline V gene are SGHDT and YYEEEE. Between the trimmed V and J ends, which lost 2 bases and 0 bases, there was a span of 14 bases. The CDR3 totals 16 residues. CDR3 bases: TGTGCCAGCAGCTTTCTGGCGGCACTGTACCAAGAGACCCAGTACTTC. It is translated as CASSFLAALYQETQYF.

This chain joins TRBV4-2 and TRBJ2-7; D gene ambiguous. The CDR3 has 17 amino acids. Germline V gene data show CDR1 as LGHNA and CDR2 as YNFKEQ. V was pared by 1 base and J by 0 bases, with 16 bases between. This CDR3 is CASSQASSSWSSYEQYF. CDR3 nucleotide sequence: TGTGCCAGCAGCCAAGCCAGTTCGTCCTGGAGCTCCTACGAGCAGTACTTC.

This chain uses TRBV15 with TRBJ1-6; D might be TRBD1 (6 bases). CDR1 LNHNV and CDR2 YYDKDF come from the germline V gene (reference sequence). This CDR3 is built from 14 residues. V was shortened by 5 bases and J by 6 bases, with 11 bases between the two germline ends. CDR3 protein: CATSDRTINSPLHF. DNA for the CDR3: TGTGCCACCAGCGACAGGACGATTAATTCACCCCTCCACTTT.

This chain joins TRBV5-6 and TRBJ1-2; 7 bases agree with TRBD1. V lost 7 bases and J lost 2; bases outside the gene matches: 5. CDR1 SGHDT and CDR2 YYEEEE come from the germline V gene. The CDR3 has 13 residues. The CDR3 reads CASGRQGNYGYTF. The CDR3 nucleotides read TGTGCCAGCGGAAGACAGGGCAACTATGGCTACACCTTC.

In its sample, this clone was seen once. CDR3: CASSLGSTGAHSPLHF. The CDR3 nucleotides read TGTGCCAGCAGCTTAGGGTCGACAGGGGCCCATTCACCCCTCCACTTT. The chain combines TRBV13 with TRBJ1-6; 8 nucleotides align to TRBD1. This CDR3 region has 16 residues. Trimming removed 0 bases from V and 8 bases from J; junction bases left unmatched: 6. In germline, CDR1 is PRHDT, CDR2 FYEKMQ (reference sequence).

The rearrangement links TRBV30 to TRBJ2-5; 10 bases are shared with TRBD2. V was pared by 1 base and J by 6 bases, with 8 bases of the junction left unmatched. In germline, CDR1 is GTSNPN, CDR2 SVGIG (reference sequence). The CDR3 is 15 amino acids. CDR3 region: CAWSAPGLAVKTQYF. In DNA form, the CDR3 reads TGTGCCTGGAGTGCCCCCGGACTAGCGGTAAAGACCCAGTACTTC.

The chain carries TRBV7-8 and TRBJ2-6; D might be TRBD2 (5 bases). The CDR3 is 18 amino acids. The ends were cut back, 3 bases at V and 0 bases at J, with 15 bases in the middle. The germline CDR1 and CDR2 sequences are SGHVS and FQNEAQ. The DNA for the CDR3 is TGTGCCAGCAGCTTTGGACTGATTATAGCCTCTGGGGCCAACGTCCTGACTTTC. Translated, it gives CASSFGLIIASGANVLTF.

This clone was counted a single time. DNA for the CDR3: TGTGCCAGCAGCTTAGTTGGGGGCCACACCGGGGAGCTGTTTTTT. This gives the protein CASSLVGGHTGELFF. The J gene is TRBJ2-2, the V gene TRBV7-9; D is possibly TRBD1 (6 bases). Trimming took 1 base from V and 3 from J, leaving 9 bases between them. This CDR3 contains 15 residues. The germline V gene encodes CDR1 SEHNR and CDR2 FQNEAQ (reference sequence). Complete variable domain (other parts from reference TRBV7-9 and TRBJ2-2): DTGVSQNPRHKITKRGQNVTFRCDPISEHNRLYWYRQTLGQGPEFLTYFQNEAQLEKSRLLSDRFSAERPKGSFSTLEIQRTEQGDSAMYLCASSLVGGHTGELFFGEGSRLTVL.

This chain connects TRBV19 to TRBJ1-2, with a possible D match to TRBD1 (5 bases). The CDR3 is 15 residues long. The V gene's germline CDR1 is LNHDA and CDR2 SQIVND (reference sequence). V lost 3 bases and J lost 3, with 14 bases in between. CDR3 bases: TGTGCCAGTAGTATCGGGGGGAAACAGGACTATGGCTACACCTTC. This encodes CASSIGGKQDYGYTF.

This clone appeared a single time. This chain links TRBV19 with TRBJ1-1; 8 bases map to TRBD1. The J segment lost 4 bases and the V segment lost 4 bases, leaving 8 bases of the junction unmatched. Germline V gives CDR1 LNHDA, CDR2 SQIVND (reference sequence). The CDR3 length is 15 residues. The DNA for the CDR3 is TGTGCCAGTAGTACCGACAGGGGATGGGGCACTGAAGCTTTCTTT. It translates to CASSTDRGWGTEAFF.

The rearrangement joins TRBV4-2 to TRBJ2-3; 9 nucleotides match TRBD2. This CDR3 region has 15 residues. Trimming took 1 base from V and 3 from J; bases not matched to a gene: 2. CDR1 is LGHNA, CDR2 YNFKEQ, per germline. The CDR3 DNA reads as TGTGCCAGCAGCCAAGGCGGACTAGCGACAGATACGCAGTATTTT. Amino acids: CASSQGGLATDTQYF.

This chain joins TRBV29-1 and TRBJ2-1, with TRBD2 matching over 11 bases. Germline V CDR1 and CDR2: SQVTM, ANQGSEA. The CDR3 sequence is 14 residues long. The V segment lost 4 bases and the J segment 9 bases; nucleotides outside the gene matches: 8. Here the CDR3 DNA reads TGCAGCGTTGTAAGGGGTAGCGGGAGGGGTGAGCAGTTCTTC. This translates into CSVVRGSGRGEQFF.

The chain uses TRBV19 and TRBJ2-7; 10 bases are a match to TRBD1. V lost 5 bases, J lost 5 bases, and 6 bases stayed unmatched. The CDR3 loop spans 14 amino acids. Germline V gene sequence: CDR1 LNHDA, CDR2 SQIVND (reference sequence). CDR3 protein: CASSLGQGKDEQYF. The CDR3 DNA follows: TGTGCCAGTAGTTTGGGACAGGGGAAGGACGAGCAGTACTTC.

In nucleotides, the CDR3 is TGTGCCAGCAGACCCACCCAAGGGACAGGGCCGGCTAGGAGTGGAAACACCATATATTTT. This sequence encodes CASRPTQGTGPARSGNTIYF. The chain employs TRBV7-3 and TRBJ1-3, with 9 bases matching TRBD1. The CDR3 consists of 20 residues. Per germline, CDR1 SGHTA and CDR2 FQGTGA. The V gene end was trimmed by 6 bases and the J gene end by 3 bases; junction bases not matched to a gene: 21.

V is TRBV6-5 and J is TRBJ2-7; D is perhaps TRBD2 (6 bases). This CDR3 is 11 amino acids long. The germline gives CDR1 MNHEY, CDR2 SVGAGI. The V gene lost 5 bases and the J gene lost 7 bases, with 9 bases spanning the gap. CDR3: CASSTGLEQYF. For the CDR3, the DNA is TGTGCCAGCAGTACGGGACTGGAGCAGTACTTC.